This T cell receptor (beta chain) was retrieved from a study of cytomegalovirus exposure and HLA in healthy donors. Study-wide points: According to an earlier analysis, most TCR beta V segments yielded productive rearrangements about 90% or about 30% of the time.

To note about this clone: No antigen is known for it.

The primer mix had 60 Vbeta and 13 Jbeta primers. Only in-frame clones appear in the TCRdb table, and some are missing; sequencing was by immunoSEQ multiplex PCR. The table records some 200,000 clones, roughly 80% of them present only once. The trim removed 5 bases at V and 4 bases at J, leaving 1 base unmatched. CDR1 and CDR2 (germline): GTSNPN, SVGIG (reference sequence). CDR3 length equals 12 residues. Sequenced sample: PBMCs. The rearrangement joins TRBV30 to TRBJ2-3; TRBD1 matches 9 bases. The clonotype was recovered from a man in his forties or fifties in good health and CMV-seronegative. CDR3 nucleotides: TGTGCCTGGCGGACAGGGGCAGATACGCAGTATTTT. This codes for CAWRTGADTQYF.